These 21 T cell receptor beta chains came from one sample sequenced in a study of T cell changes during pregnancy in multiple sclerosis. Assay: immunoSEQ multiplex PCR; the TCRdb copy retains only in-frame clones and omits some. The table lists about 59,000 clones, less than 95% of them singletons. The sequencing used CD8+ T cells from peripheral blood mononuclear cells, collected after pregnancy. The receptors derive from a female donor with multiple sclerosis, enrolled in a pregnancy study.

In nucleotides, the CDR3 is TGCAGCGTAGGGCAGGGTTCTTTCGGGGAGCTGTTTTTT. Amino acids: CSVGQGSFGELFF. The chain carries TRBV29-1 and TRBJ2-2; D perhaps matches TRBD1 (5 bases). The CDR3 is made up of 13 amino acids. Trimming removed 6 bases at V and 7 bases at J, with 15 bases between. Germline V gives CDR1 SQVTM, CDR2 ANQGSEA.

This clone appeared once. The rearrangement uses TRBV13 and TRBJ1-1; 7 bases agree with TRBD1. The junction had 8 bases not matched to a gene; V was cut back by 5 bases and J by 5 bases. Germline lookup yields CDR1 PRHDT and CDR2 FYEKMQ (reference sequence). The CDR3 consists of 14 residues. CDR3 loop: CASSRGRGRTEAFF. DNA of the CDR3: TGTGCCAGCAGCAGGGGGCGCGGTCGGACTGAAGCTTTCTTT.

The CDR3: CASNGLAGGYVGELFF. The CDR3, as DNA: TGTGCCAGTAACGGACTAGCGGGAGGTTACGTCGGGGAGCTGTTTTTT. This chain joins TRBV19 and TRBJ2-2; 14 bases match TRBD2. The germline V gene has CDR1 LNHDA and CDR2 SQIVND (reference sequence). With 7 bases clipped from V and 7 bases from J, the junction kept 8 bases outside the gene matches. There are 16 residues in the CDR3.

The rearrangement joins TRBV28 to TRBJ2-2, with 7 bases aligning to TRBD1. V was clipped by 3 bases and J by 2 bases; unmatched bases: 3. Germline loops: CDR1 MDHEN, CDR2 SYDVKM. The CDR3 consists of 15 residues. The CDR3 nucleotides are TGTGCCAGCAGTTTTAGGGGGCTAAACACCGGGGAGCTGTTTTTT. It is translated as CASSFRGLNTGELFF.

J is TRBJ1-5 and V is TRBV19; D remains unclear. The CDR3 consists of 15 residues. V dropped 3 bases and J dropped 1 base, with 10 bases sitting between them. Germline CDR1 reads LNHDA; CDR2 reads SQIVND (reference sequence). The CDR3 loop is CASSISRGSNQPQHF. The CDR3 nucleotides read TGTGCCAGTAGTATCTCAAGAGGAAGCAATCAGCCCCAGCATTTT.

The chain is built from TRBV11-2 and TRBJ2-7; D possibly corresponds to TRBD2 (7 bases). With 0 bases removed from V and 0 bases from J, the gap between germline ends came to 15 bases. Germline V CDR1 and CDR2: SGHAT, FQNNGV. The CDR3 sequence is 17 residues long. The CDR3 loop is CASSLDWGGVVSYEQYF. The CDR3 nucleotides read TGTGCCAGCAGCTTAGATTGGGGGGGCGTCGTCTCCTACGAGCAGTACTTC.

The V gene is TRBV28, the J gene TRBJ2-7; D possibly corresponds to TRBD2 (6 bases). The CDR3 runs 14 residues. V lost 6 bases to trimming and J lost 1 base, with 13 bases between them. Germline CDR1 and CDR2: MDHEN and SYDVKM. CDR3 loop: CASSRRGTSYEQYF. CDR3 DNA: TGTGCCAGCAGCCGCCGGGGGACTTCCTACGAGCAGTACTTC. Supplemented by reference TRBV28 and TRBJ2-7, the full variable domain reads DVKVTQSSRYLVKRTGEKVFLECVQDMDHENMFWYRQDPGLGLRLIYFSYDVKMKEKGDIPEGYSVSREKKERFSLILESASTNQTSMYLCASSRRGTSYEQYFGPGTRLTVT.

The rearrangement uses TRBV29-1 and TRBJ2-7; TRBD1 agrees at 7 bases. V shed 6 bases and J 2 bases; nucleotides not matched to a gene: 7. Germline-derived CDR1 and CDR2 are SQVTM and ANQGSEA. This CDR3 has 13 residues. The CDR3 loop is CSVIRDRPYEQYF. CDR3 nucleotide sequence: TGCAGCGTCATCCGGGACAGACCCTACGAGCAGTACTTC.

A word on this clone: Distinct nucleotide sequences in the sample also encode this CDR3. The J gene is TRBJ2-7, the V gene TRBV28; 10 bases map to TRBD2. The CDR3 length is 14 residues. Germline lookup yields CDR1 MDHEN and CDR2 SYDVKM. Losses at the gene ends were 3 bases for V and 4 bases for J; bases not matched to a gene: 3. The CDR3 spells CASSFSSGSYEQYF. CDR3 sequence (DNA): TGTGCCAGCAGTTTTTCTAGCGGGAGTTACGAGCAGTACTTC.

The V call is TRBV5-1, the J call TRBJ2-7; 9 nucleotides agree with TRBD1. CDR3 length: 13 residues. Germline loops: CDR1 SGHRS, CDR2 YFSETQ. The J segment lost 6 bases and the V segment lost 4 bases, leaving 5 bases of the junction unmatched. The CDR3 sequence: CASSLGTGSEQYF. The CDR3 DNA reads TGCGCCAGCAGCCTAGGGACAGGGAGCGAGCAGTACTTC.

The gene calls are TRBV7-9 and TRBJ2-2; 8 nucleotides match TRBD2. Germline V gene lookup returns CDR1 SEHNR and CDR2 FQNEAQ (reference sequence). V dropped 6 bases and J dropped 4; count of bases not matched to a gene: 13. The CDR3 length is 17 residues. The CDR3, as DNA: TGTGCCAGCAGGCCTCCCTCGGGGGGGGCGGGCACCGGGGAGCTGTTTTTT. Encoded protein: CASRPPSGGAGTGELFF.

DNA for the CDR3: TGTGCCAGTAGTGCCCAAACCGGGACAGGGGCCTCCTACGAGCAGTACTTC. This codes for CASSAQTGTGASYEQYF. This rearrangement joins TRBV19 to TRBJ2-7; 10 bases align to TRBD1. Losses at the gene ends were 5 bases for V and 0 bases for J; bases not matched to a gene: 10. Germline values: CDR1 LNHDA, CDR2 SQIVND (reference sequence). This CDR3 region has 17 residues.

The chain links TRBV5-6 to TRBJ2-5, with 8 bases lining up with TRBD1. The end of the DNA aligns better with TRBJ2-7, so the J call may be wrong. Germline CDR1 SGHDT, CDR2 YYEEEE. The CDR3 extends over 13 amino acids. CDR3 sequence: CASSGGQEYEQYF. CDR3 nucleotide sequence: TGTGCCAGCAGCGGGGGACAGGAGTACGAGCAGTACTTC.

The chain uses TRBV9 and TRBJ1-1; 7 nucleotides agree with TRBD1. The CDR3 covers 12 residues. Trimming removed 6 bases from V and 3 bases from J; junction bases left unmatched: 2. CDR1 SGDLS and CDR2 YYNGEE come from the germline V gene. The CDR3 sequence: CASTTGDTEAFF. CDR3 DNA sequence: TGTGCCAGCACTACAGGGGACACTGAAGCTTTCTTT.

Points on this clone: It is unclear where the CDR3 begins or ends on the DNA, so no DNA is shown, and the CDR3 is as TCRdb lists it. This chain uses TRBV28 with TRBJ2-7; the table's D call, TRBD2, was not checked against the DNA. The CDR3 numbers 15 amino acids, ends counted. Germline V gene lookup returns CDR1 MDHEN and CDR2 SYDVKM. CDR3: CASSSSGLISYEQYF.

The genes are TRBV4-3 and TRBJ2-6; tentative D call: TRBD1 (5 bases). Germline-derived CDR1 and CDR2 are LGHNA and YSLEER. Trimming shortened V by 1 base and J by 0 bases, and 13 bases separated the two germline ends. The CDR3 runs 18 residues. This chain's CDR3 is CASSQGSTRASGANVLTF. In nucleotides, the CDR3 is TGCGCCAGCAGCCAAGGCAGTACCAGGGCCTCTGGGGCCAACGTCCTGACTTTC.

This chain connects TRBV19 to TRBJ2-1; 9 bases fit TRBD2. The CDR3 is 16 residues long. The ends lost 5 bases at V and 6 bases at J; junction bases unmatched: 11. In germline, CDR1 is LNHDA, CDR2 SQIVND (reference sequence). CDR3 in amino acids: CASSLILAGALNEQFF. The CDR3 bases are TGTGCCAGTAGTCTTATTTTAGCGGGAGCTCTCAATGAGCAGTTCTTC.

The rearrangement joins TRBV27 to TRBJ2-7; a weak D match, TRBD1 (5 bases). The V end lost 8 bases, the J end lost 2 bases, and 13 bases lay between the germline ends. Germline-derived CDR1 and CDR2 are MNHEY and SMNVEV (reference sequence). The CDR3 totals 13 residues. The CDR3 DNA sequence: TGTGCCAGCGCTGGCAGGGAACCCTACGAGCAGTACTTC. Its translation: CASAGREPYEQYF.

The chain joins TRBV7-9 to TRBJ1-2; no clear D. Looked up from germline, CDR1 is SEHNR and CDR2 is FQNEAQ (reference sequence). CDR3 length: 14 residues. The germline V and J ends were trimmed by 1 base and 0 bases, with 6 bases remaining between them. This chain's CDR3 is CASSLDRANYGYTF. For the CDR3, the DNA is TGTGCCAGCAGCTTAGATCGAGCTAACTATGGCTACACCTTC. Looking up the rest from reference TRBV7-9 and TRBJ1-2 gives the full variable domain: DTGVSQNPRHKITKRGQNVTFRCDPISEHNRLYWYRQTLGQGPEFLTYFQNEAQLEKSRLLSDRFSAERPKGSFSTLEIQRTEQGDSAMYLCASSLDRANYGYTFGSGTRLTVV.

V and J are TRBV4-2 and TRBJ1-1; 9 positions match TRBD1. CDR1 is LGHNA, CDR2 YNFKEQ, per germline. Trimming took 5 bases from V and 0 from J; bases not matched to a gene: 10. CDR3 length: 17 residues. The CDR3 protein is CASSEPGQGNMNTEAFF. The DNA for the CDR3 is TGTGCCAGCAGCGAACCGGGACAGGGTAACATGAACACTGAAGCTTTCTTT.

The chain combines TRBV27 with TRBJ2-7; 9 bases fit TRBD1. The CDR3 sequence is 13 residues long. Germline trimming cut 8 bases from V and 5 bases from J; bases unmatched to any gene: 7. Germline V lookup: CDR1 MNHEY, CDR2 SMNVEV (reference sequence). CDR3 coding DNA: TGTGCCAGCGTAGGGACAGGGCTCCACGAGCAGTACTTC. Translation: CASVGTGLHEQYF.